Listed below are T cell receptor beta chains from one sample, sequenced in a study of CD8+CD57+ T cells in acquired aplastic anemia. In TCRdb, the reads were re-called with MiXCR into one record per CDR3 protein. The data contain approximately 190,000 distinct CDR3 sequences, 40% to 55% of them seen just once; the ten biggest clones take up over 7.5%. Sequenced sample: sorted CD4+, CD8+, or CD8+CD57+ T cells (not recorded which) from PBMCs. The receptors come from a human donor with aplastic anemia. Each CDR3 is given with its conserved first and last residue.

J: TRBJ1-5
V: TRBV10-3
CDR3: CAISDRQGQPQHF

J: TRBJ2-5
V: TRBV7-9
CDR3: CASSLAGAETQYF

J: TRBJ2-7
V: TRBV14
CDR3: CASSRLAGGEQYF

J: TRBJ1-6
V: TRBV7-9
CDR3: CASSLDRDRDSPLHF

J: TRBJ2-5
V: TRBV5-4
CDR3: CASSSWTSPETQYF

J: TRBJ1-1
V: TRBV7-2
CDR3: CASSGEGGTEAFF

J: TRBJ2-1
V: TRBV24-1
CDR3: CATSEAGRRHEQFF

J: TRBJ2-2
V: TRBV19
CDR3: CASSIKRSRGTNTGELFF

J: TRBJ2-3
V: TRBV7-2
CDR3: CASSSTRGWDTQYF

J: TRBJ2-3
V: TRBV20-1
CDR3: CSKGPSTQYF

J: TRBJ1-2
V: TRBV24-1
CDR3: CATSNSNRNANGYTF

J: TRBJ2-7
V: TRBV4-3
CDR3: CASSRSTGGGYEQYF

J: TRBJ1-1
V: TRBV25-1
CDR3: CASSLNRGDTEAFF

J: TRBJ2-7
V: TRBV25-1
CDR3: CASSEYHRGEQYF

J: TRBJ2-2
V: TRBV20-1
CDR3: CSARDMDSTGELFF

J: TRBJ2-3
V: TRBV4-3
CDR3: CASSQEWSADTQYF

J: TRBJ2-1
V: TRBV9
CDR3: CASSVGLAGGPSYNEQFF

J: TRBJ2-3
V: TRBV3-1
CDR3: CTSSQVAWTDTQYF

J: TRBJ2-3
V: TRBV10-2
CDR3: CASKVLPSTDTQYF

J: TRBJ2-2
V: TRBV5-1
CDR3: CASSLPTSGTTGELFF

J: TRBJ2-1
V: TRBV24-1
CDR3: CATSDLRPQGLGSYNEQFF

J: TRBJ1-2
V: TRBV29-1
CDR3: CSVTTGTTMETF

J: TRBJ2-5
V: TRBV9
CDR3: CASSARDPRDETQYF

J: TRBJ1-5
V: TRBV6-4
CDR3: CASSDRASDRNQPQHF

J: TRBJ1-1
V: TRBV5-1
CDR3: CASSLGGSMNTEAFF

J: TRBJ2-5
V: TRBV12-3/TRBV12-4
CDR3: CASSSRRYQETQYF

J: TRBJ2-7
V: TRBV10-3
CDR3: CATSLGQGQGRGYEQYF

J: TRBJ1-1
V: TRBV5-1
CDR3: CASTGAQNTEAFF

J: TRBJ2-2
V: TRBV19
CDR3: CASKGLAEAGRELFF

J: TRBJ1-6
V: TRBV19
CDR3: CASSDRGGTPLHF

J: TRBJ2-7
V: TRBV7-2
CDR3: CASSLTREQYF

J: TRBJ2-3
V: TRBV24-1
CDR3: CATSDPARADTQYF

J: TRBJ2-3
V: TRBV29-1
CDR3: CSVTPPGGGTDTQYF

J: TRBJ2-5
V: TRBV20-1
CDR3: CSARGTSGKGTQYF

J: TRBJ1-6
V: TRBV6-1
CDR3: CASSPMLTGAAHNSPLHF

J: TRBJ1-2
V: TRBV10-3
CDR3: CAISDVGGYTF

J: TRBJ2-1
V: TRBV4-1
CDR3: CASRGGLAGSNEQFF

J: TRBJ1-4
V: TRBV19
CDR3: CASSMVAGYNEKLFF

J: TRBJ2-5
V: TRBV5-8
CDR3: CASSPGTDGVAQYF

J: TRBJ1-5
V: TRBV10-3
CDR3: CAISGDRDQPQHF

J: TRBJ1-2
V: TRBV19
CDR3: CASSIGPYNYGYTF

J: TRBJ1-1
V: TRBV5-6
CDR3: CASSLGGGFEAFF

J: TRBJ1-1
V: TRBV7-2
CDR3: CASSSQFTGAQAFF

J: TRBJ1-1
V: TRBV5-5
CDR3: CASSLLKGRAFF

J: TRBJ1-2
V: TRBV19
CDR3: CASRTGQGVSGYTF